A selection of T cell receptor beta chains follows, all from one sample in a study of cytomegalovirus exposure and HLA in healthy donors. TCRdb's table, derived via immunoSEQ multiplex PCR, lists solely in-frame clones and lacks some. Of some 150,000 clones in the sample, over 60% were seen once. Specimen: PBMCs. The source is a woman aged 25-40 years in good health and CMV-seronegative. Each CDR3 is given with its conserved first and last residue. Each record gives: clone size, J gene, D gene, V gene, CDR3 protein, CDR3 DNA. D genes are given only for firm matches. Where a row states a size, it is once, few, many or the class of an expanded clone; other rows omit it.

- | TRBJ1-5 | - | TRBV18 | CASSYRTEDSNQPQHF | TGTGCCAGCTCATATAGGACGGAGGATAGCAATCAGCCCCAGCATTTT
- | TRBJ1-1 | - | TRBV20-1 | CSASIPKAFF | TGCAGTGCCTCTATTCCAAAAGCTTTCTTT
- | TRBJ2-7 | TRBD1 | TRBV6-1 | CASSSAGTGSYEQYF | TGTGCCAGCAGCTCCGCCGGGACAGGGTCCTACGAGCAGTACTTC
- | TRBJ2-6 | - | TRBV11-2 | CASSLFGGANVLTF | TGTGCCAGCAGCTTATTTGGCGGGGCCAACGTCCTGACTTTC
few | TRBJ2-5 | - | TRBV7-9 | CASSSSETQYF | TGTGCCAGCAGCTCGTCGGAGACCCAGTACTTC
- | TRBJ1-2 | - | TRBV30 | CAWSINYGYTF | TGTGCCTGGAGTATAAACTATGGCTACACCTTC
- | TRBJ1-6 | - | TRBV10-2 | CASSGTYDSPLHF | TGCGCCAGCAGTGGCACATATGATTCGCCCCTCCACTTT
- | TRBJ2-7 | - | TRBV6-1 | CASTFVWQAREQYF | TGTGCCAGCACCTTTGTTTGGCAGGCGCGCGAGCAGTACTTC
- | TRBJ2-6 | TRBD1 | TRBV2 | CASRADRALSGANVLTF | TGTGCCAGCAGGGCGGACAGGGCTCTCTCTGGGGCCAACGTCCTGACTTTC
- | TRBJ1-4 | - | TRBV4-2 | CASSQRGKTNEKLFF | TGTGCCAGCAGCCAGCGGGGAAAAACTAATGAAAAACTGTTTTTT
- | TRBJ2-7 | - | TRBV28 | CASIRRGLGHHEQYF | TGTGCCAGCATCCGGAGGGGCTTAGGTCACCACGAGCAGTACTTC
- | TRBJ2-1 | TRBD1 | TRBV5-1 | CASSLSGDREYNEQFF | TGCGCCAGCAGCTTGTCGGGGGACAGGGAGTACAATGAGCAGTTCTTC
many | TRBJ2-3 | - | TRBV5-4 | CASSLLGTSADTQYF | TGTGCCAGCAGCTTGTTGGGGACATCCGCAGATACGCAGTATTTT
few | TRBJ1-4 | - | TRBV7-6 | CASSPTLGEKLFF | TGTGCCAGCAGCCCGACTCTGGGTGAAAAACTGTTTTTT
- | TRBJ2-7 | - | TRBV28 | CASSLGTFLVEQYF | TGTGCCAGCAGTCTCGGGACATTTTTGGTCGAGCAGTACTTC
once | TRBJ2-2 | - | TRBV12-5 | CASGLVLGQNTGELFF | TGTGCTAGTGGTTTGGTACTGGGACAGAACACCGGGGAGCTGTTTTTT
- | TRBJ1-1 | TRBD1 | TRBV7-6 | CASSYGTANTEAFF | TGTGCCAGCAGCTACGGGACAGCGAACACTGAAGCTTTCTTT
- | TRBJ1-1 | - | TRBV12-5 | CASGPWETEAFF | TGTGCTAGTGGCCCCTGGGAGACTGAAGCTTTCTTT
few | TRBJ2-3 | TRBD2 | TRBV6-5 | CASSTAGSTDTQYF | TGTGCCAGCAGTACAGCGGGAAGCACAGATACGCAGTATTTT
- | TRBJ2-5 | - | TRBV6-1 | CASARETQYF | TGTGCCAGCGCGAGGGAGACCCAGTACTTC
once | TRBJ2-7 | - | TRBV19 | CASSITGPDYYEQYF | TGTGCCAGTAGTATTACTGGGCCCGACTATTACGAGCAGTACTTC
- | TRBJ2-7 | - | TRBV28 | CASSHLQGSYEQYF | TGTGCCAGCAGTCATCTACAGGGTTCCTACGAGCAGTACTTC
- | TRBJ2-3 | - | TRBV9 | CASSRSEGTDTQYF | TGTGCCAGCAGCAGGAGCGAGGGCACAGATACGCAGTATTTT
- | TRBJ1-6 | - | TRBV11-3 | CASRLSDTYNSPLHF | TGTGCCAGCAGATTGTCGGACACCTATAATTCACCCCTCCACTTT
- | TRBJ2-7 | - | TRBV9 | CASSSDTGPKQYF | TGTGCCAGCAGCTCAGATACAGGGCCGAAGCAGTACTTC
few | TRBJ1-5 | - | TRBV5-5 | CASSSNPFSGNQPQHF | TGTGCCAGCAGCTCCAATCCGTTCTCGGGGAATCAGCCCCAGCATTTT
- | TRBJ2-1 | - | TRBV7-9 | CSSSLLGGEQFF | TGTTCCAGCAGCTTACTGGGGGGTGAGCAGTTCTTC
- | TRBJ1-2 | - | TRBV2 | CASSEGQWDYGYTF | TGTGCCAGCAGTGAGGGGCAGTGGGACTATGGCTACACCTTC
- | TRBJ1-2 | - | TRBV6-1 | CASRGGYGYTF | TGTGCCAGCAGAGGCGGGTATGGCTACACCTTC
- | TRBJ2-1 | - | TRBV7-9 | CASSLGIGGLTYSYNEQFF | TGTGCCAGCAGCTTAGGAATTGGGGGCCTCACTTATTCCTACAATGAGCAGTTCTTC
few | TRBJ1-1 | TRBD1 | TRBV28 | CASMHRGNTEAFF | TGTGCCAGCATGCACAGGGGGAACACTGAAGCTTTCTTT
- | TRBJ2-1 | - | TRBV29-1 | CSTSSALGSGAEQFF | TGCAGCACCTCTAGCGCCCTCGGTTCCGGAGCTGAGCAGTTCTTC
few | TRBJ2-5 | TRBD2 | TRBV7-2 | CASSSQGAGSETQYF | TGTGCCAGCAGCTCCCAAGGAGCGGGGAGTGAGACCCAGTACTTC
- | TRBJ1-5 | - | TRBV27 | CASSVGGLNQPQHF | TGTGCCAGCTCGGTTGGGGGCCTGAATCAGCCCCAGCATTTT
- | TRBJ2-7 | TRBD1 | TRBV15 | CATSRSSGGVRYEQYF | TGTGCCACCAGCAGAAGTTCAGGGGGCGTGAGGTACGAGCAGTACTTC
- | TRBJ2-1 | TRBD2 | TRBV4-1 | CASSPREGLSYNEQFF | TGCGCCAGCAGCCCCCGGGAGGGCCTCTCCTACAATGAGCAGTTCTTC
few | TRBJ2-1 | TRBD1 | TRBV5-1 | CASSIWTGRTTYNEQFF | TGCGCCAGCAGCATATGGACAGGGAGGACGACCTACAATGAGCAGTTCTTC
- | TRBJ2-7 | TRBD1 | TRBV9 | CASSVGSGGEQYF | TGTGCCAGCAGCGTAGGGTCAGGGGGTGAGCAGTACTTC
- | TRBJ1-6 | - | TRBV18 | CASSHSHGQSFNNSPLHF | TGTGCCAGCTCTCATTCGCACGGACAGAGCTTTAATAATTCACCCCTCCACTTT
- | TRBJ2-7 | TRBD1 | TRBV2 | CASNRDREYEQYF | TGTGCCAGCAACCGGGACAGGGAATACGAGCAGTACTTC
- | TRBJ1-2 | - | TRBV2 | CASSEGTDLGYTF | TGTGCCAGCAGTGAAGGGACTGATCTAGGCTACACCTTC
- | TRBJ2-3 | - | TRBV28 | CASTDLGWTDTQYF | TGTGCCAGCACCGACCTAGGATGGACAGATACGCAGTATTTT
few | TRBJ2-7 | TRBD1 | TRBV5-6 | CASSSPGTENYEQYF | TGTGCCAGCAGCTCCCCCGGGACAGAAAACTACGAGCAGTACTTC
few | TRBJ2-1 | TRBD2 | TRBV4-2 | CASSQDASGSHNEQFF | TGTGCCAGCAGCCAAGATGCTAGCGGGAGCCACAATGAGCAGTTCTTC
- | TRBJ2-5 | TRBD2 | TRBV4-1 | CASSRRLAGVELMETQYF | TGCGCCAGCAGCCGCCGACTAGCGGGAGTGGAACTGATGGAGACCCAGTACTTC
- | TRBJ1-1 | - | TRBV27 | CASSLQMNTEAFF | TGTGCCAGCAGTTTACAAATGAACACTGAAGCTTTCTTT
few | TRBJ2-1 | TRBD2 | TRBV27 | CASTSGSFYGEQFF | TGTGCCAGCACTAGCGGGAGTTTCTATGGTGAGCAGTTCTTC
- | TRBJ1-2 | - | TRBV14 | CASSPTIFSPGYTF | TGTGCCAGCAGCCCGACAATCTTTTCGCCCGGCTACACCTTC
- | TRBJ2-2 | TRBD1 | TRBV7-3 | CASSRTPGQGTGELFF | TGTGCCAGCAGCCGAACTCCGGGACAGGGGACCGGGGAGCTGTTTTTT
- | TRBJ2-2 | - | TRBV5-4 | CASSFVLNTGELFF | TGTGCCAGCAGCTTTGTTTTAAACACCGGGGAGCTGTTTTTT
- | TRBJ2-1 | TRBD1 | TRBV5-1 | CASSLESRGNRGEQFF | TGCGCCAGCAGCTTAGAGTCCAGGGGGAATCGTGGTGAGCAGTTCTTC
- | TRBJ2-4 | - | TRBV5-6 | CASSLGQRVNIQYF | TGTGCCAGCAGCTTAGGACAGAGGGTAAACATTCAGTACTTC
- | TRBJ1-5 | TRBD1 | TRBV27 | CASSTGTGGNQPQHF | TGTGCCAGCAGTACCGGGACAGGGGGGAATCAGCCCCAGCATTTT
- | TRBJ2-2 | TRBD1 | TRBV5-1 | CASSIRQGSTGELFF | TGCGCCAGCAGCATTCGACAGGGTTCAACCGGGGAGCTGTTTTTT
few | TRBJ2-1 | TRBD1 | TRBV2 | CASSLQGVRSNEQFF | TGTGCCAGCAGCCTACAGGGGGTTAGGTCGAATGAGCAGTTCTTC